Each of the 32 T cell receptor beta chains below was sequenced from the same sample in a study of blood T cells in healthy people across ages (dated by TCRdb to the mid-2010s). Libraries came from 5' RACE. These reads were obtained on an Illumina HiSeq 2500. A second about 7 to 11 cycle PCR used a sample-barcoded 5' primer and a J-beta primer mix. The public reads were quality trimmed at Q25 with fastp and then assembled into clones with MiXCR by TCRdb, keeping productive beta chains. Each CDR3 protein appears once, grouped with its most common genes and DNA. The sample records just under 750,000 distinct CDR3 sequences, 20% to 25% of which are singletons. The ten largest clones take up about 20% of the sample. Sequencing was performed on blood. The receptors stem from a man in his 70s in good health.

The chain carries TRBV5-1 and TRBJ2-5; TRBD1 aligns across 7 bases. The V gene end was trimmed by 3 bases and the J gene end by 4 bases; junction bases not matched to a gene: 6. CDR1 is SGHRS and CDR2 is YFSETQ in the germline V gene. The CDR3 extends over 14 amino acids. CDR3 in DNA: TGCGCCAGCAGCTCCGGGACAGCCGCAGAGACCCAGTACTTC. This encodes CASSSGTAAETQYF.

This clonotype showed up just a few times. The chain couples TRBV27 to TRBJ2-1; D is possibly TRBD2 (8 bases). CDR1 is MNHEY and CDR2 is SMNVEV in the germline V gene (reference sequence). V lost 6 bases and J 3 bases, leaving 18 bases between the germline ends. The CDR3 sequence is 16 residues long. The CDR3 loop reads CASRPAGGQIYNEQFF. The CDR3 DNA reads as TGTGCCAGCAGACCCGCGGGGGGACAGATCTACAATGAGCAGTTCTTC.

The chain has TRBV7-2 and TRBJ1-2, with no clear D. The CDR3 runs 14 residues. Per germline, CDR1 SGHTA and CDR2 FQGNSA. The germline V and J ends were trimmed by 6 bases and 3 bases, with 14 bases remaining between them. The CDR3 bases are TGTGCCAGCAGTGCCTTAACAGTTGACTATGGCTACACCTTC. The encoded protein is CASSALTVDYGYTF.

This clonotype was counted only a few times. The V call is TRBV20-1, the J call TRBJ1-6; 7 positions agree with TRBD1. Germline CDR1 is DFQATT and CDR2 is SNEGSKA (reference sequence). The CDR3 covers 13 residues. V dropped 7 bases and J dropped 7; count of bases not matched to a gene: 7. The CDR3 nucleotides are TGCAGTGTTACCCGGGACAGAAATTCACCCCTCCACTTT. As protein: CSVTRDRNSPLHF.

Regarding this clonotype: Sequence at one end of the junction differs from germline and may be a read error. V and J are TRBV9 and TRBJ2-1; D uncertain. CDR1 and CDR2 from the germline V gene are SGDLS and YYNGEE. The CDR3 loop spans 8 amino acids. The CDR3 sequence is CASSLLHF. The CDR3 DNA follows: TGTGCCAGCAGCCTCCTCCATTTC.

The chain has TRBV6-5 and TRBJ2-5; no clear D gene. The better agreement between TRBJ2-7 and the DNA end casts doubt on the J call. Germline CDR1 reads MNHEY; CDR2 reads SVGAGI. CDR3 length: 13 residues. CDR3 nucleotide sequence: TGTGCCAGCAGTGGCGTTAAAAAGTACGAGCAGTACTTC. Translating gives CASSGVKKYEQYF.

The V gene is TRBV29-1, the J gene TRBJ1-1; perhaps TRBD1 as D (5 bases). Trimming cost V 3 bases and J 11 bases, with 13 bases left between them. The CDR3 contains 11 residues. Germline CDR1 and CDR2: SQVTM and ANQGSEA. CDR3 residues: CSVDKGWGAFF. The CDR3 bases are TGCAGCGTTGATAAGGGGTGGGGGGCTTTCTTT.

The rearrangement links TRBV3-1 to TRBJ1-2, with a tentative D call TRBD1 (5 bases). Between the trimmed V and J ends, which lost 1 base and 9 bases, there was a span of 12 bases. The V gene's germline CDR1 is LGHDT and CDR2 YNNKEL (reference sequence). The CDR3 has 13 residues. The CDR3, as DNA: TGTGCCAGCAGCCAAGCTGACAGCGGAAGCTACACCTTC. Protein: CASSQADSGSYTF. The full variable domain, with the rest looked up from reference TRBV3-1 and TRBJ1-2, is DTAVSQTPKYLVTQMGNDKSIKCEQNLGHDTMYWYKQDSKKFLKIMFSYNNKELIINETVPNRFSPKSPDKAHLNLHINSLELGDSAVYFCASSQADSGSYTFGSGTRLTVV.

This rearrangement joins TRBV10-3 to TRBJ2-3, with D perhaps assigned TRBD1 or TRBD2 (5 bases each). Trimming removed 6 bases from V and 6 bases from J, with 16 bases in between. CDR1 is ENHRY, CDR2 SYGVKD, per germline. The CDR3 totals 14 residues. The CDR3 spells CAIRIGTDGDTQYF. Written as DNA, the CDR3 is TGTGCCATCAGGATAGGGACCGATGGGGATACGCAGTATTTT.

Worth noting for this clonotype: At one of its ends the junction is not consistent with the germline gene, which may arise from a read error. The chain employs TRBV29-1 and TRBJ2-2; TRBD1 or TRBD2 may be the D gene (5 bases each). The CDR3 runs 13 residues. The germline CDR1 and CDR2 sequences are SQVTM and ANQGSEA. CDR3: CGVLPLGAGELFF. Here the CDR3 DNA reads TGCGGCGTTCTACCACTGGGGGCCGGGGAGCTGTTTTTT.

The sample holds a few counts of this clonotype. V is TRBV13 and J is TRBJ2-7; D possibly corresponds to TRBD1 (6 bases). This CDR3 comprises 18 residues. V was cut by 0 bases and J by 5 bases, with 23 bases left in between. The germline gives CDR1 PRHDT, CDR2 FYEKMQ (reference sequence). The DNA for the CDR3 is TGTGCCAGCAGCTTAGGCCCTACATGGGAAGGACAGAGGAACGAGCAGTACTTC. Translation: CASSLGPTWEGQRNEQYF.

This clonotype was counted between two and nine times. The J gene is TRBJ1-1, the V gene TRBV5-1; 11 bases map to TRBD1. The CDR3 sequence is 17 residues long. Trimming removed 3 bases from V and 1 base from J; junction bases left unmatched: 8. Germline V gene lookup returns CDR1 SGHRS and CDR2 YFSETQ. The CDR3 is CASSWNGQGARNTEAFF. The CDR3 nucleotides read TGCGCCAGCAGCTGGAACGGACAGGGGGCTCGGAACACTGAAGCTTTCTTT.

This clonotype was seen more than once but under ten times. The gene calls are TRBV12-3 or TRBV12-4 and TRBJ2-1; perhaps TRBD1 as D (6 bases). The CDR3 consists of 15 residues. Trimming stripped 5 bases from V and 2 bases from J, with 13 bases between. The CDR3, as DNA: TGTGCCAGCAGTATGGCCGGGACAACCTACAATGAGCAGTTCTTC. It translates to CASSMAGTTYNEQFF.

This clonotype was picked up a small number of times. V usage is TRBV7-2 and J usage is TRBJ2-1; D is tentatively TRBD1 or TRBD2 (5 bases each). V was clipped by 5 bases and J by 9 bases, with 20 bases between them. The CDR3 is 15 residues long. Germline CDR1 reads SGHTA; CDR2 reads FQGNSA. The CDR3 region has the DNA TGTGCCAGCAGCCCCGCCCGGGACCCCCGAGGTGAGCAGTTCTTC. It encodes CASSPARDPRGEQFF.

This clonotype occurred a few times. The J gene is TRBJ2-4, the V gene TRBV12-3 or TRBV12-4; 9 bases are shared with TRBD2. This CDR3 region has 18 residues. Trimming at V came to 2 bases and at J to 2 bases, leaving 10 bases not matched to a gene. The CDR3 sequence is CASSLMGSGSLSKNIQYF. CDR3 in DNA: TGTGCCAGCAGTTTAATGGGTAGCGGGAGTTTGTCCAAAAACATTCAGTACTTC.

The genes are TRBV18 and TRBJ1-5; 10 positions match TRBD1. Germline assignment: CDR1 KGHSH and CDR2 LQKENI. The CDR3 runs to 14 residues. V dropped 5 bases and J dropped 2; count of bases not matched to a gene: 0. As DNA, the CDR3 is TGTGCCAGCTCAGGACAGGGGGGCAATCAGCCCCAGCATTTT. Translated, it gives CASSGQGGNQPQHF.

This sequence joins TRBV7-2 and TRBJ2-2, with 11 bases matching TRBD2. The CDR3 spans 18 residues. The V gene end was trimmed by 4 bases and the J gene end by 0 bases; junction bases not matched to a gene: 7. CDR1 and CDR2 (germline): SGHTA, FQGNSA. The CDR3 nucleotides read TGTGCCAGCAGCTCAAACGGACTAGCGGGCACGAACACCGGGGAGCTGTTTTTT. This codes for CASSSNGLAGTNTGELFF.

This chain connects TRBV10-3 to TRBJ2-5; D is tentatively TRBD1 or TRBD2 (5 bases each). CDR3 length: 12 residues. V was cut by 2 bases and J by 11 bases, with 12 bases left in between. Per germline, CDR1 ENHRY and CDR2 SYGVKD. The CDR3 nucleotides are TGTGCCATCAGTGAGGAGGGGTGGGAGCAGTACTTC. This translates into CAISEEGWEQYF.

This clonotype showed up just a few times. The V and J genes are TRBV12-3 or TRBV12-4 and TRBJ1-4; D remains unclear. This CDR3 has 14 amino acids. The V end was cut by 6 bases, the J end by 8 bases, with 16 bases between. The CDR3 is CASSPAYRGEKLFF. The CDR3 DNA reads as TGTGCCAGCAGCCCGGCCTATCGAGGGGAAAAACTGTTTTTT.

The J gene is TRBJ2-7, the V gene TRBV4-1; TRBD1 agrees at 7 bases. The ends lost 2 bases at V and 3 bases at J; junction bases unmatched: 4. Germline loops: CDR1 MGHRA, CDR2 YSYEKL. This CDR3 spans 14 amino acids. The CDR3 here is CASSQPDRIYEQYF. Here the CDR3 DNA reads TGCGCCAGCAGCCAACCGGACAGGATCTACGAGCAGTACTTC.

This rearrangement joins TRBV10-2 to TRBJ2-5; possible D gene TRBD1, 6 bases. With the DNA end fitting TRBJ2-7 better, the J assignment may be wrong. This CDR3 has 13 amino acids. Germline V gene data show CDR1 as WSHSY and CDR2 as SAAADI. CDR3 sequence reads: CASRTGTLYEQYF. The DNA of the CDR3 is TGCGCCAGCAGGACCGGGACACTGTACGAGCAGTACTTC.

The gene calls are TRBV14 and TRBJ2-5; 14 nucleotides agree with TRBD2. From germline, CDR1 is SGHDN and CDR2 FVKESK. With V trimmed by 4 bases and J by 5 bases, 9 bases remained unmatched. The CDR3 covers 17 residues. This CDR3 is CASSRGLAGGRWETQYF. In nucleotides, the CDR3 is TGTGCCAGCAGCCGAGGACTAGCGGGAGGCCGGTGGGAGACCCAGTACTTC.

To note about this clonotype: A clone one base away is much larger, so this may be a read error. The gene calls are TRBV7-2 and TRBJ2-2; tentatively, D is TRBD1 or TRBD2 (5 bases each). The CDR3 spans 14 residues. Germline V gene lookup returns CDR1 SGHTA and CDR2 FQGNSA. The CDR3 spells CASSFRPGTGEPFF. Written as DNA, the CDR3 is TGTGCCAGCAGCTTCAGGCCGGGGACCGGGGAGCCGTTTTTT.

The chain joins TRBV18 to TRBJ2-1; tentatively, D is TRBD2 (6 bases). Trimming took off 5 bases at V and 2 bases at J, with 16 bases between the two ends. Germline-derived CDR1 and CDR2 are KGHSH and LQKENI. The CDR3 covers 16 residues. This CDR3 reads CASSSPTGVAYNEQFF. The CDR3 DNA is TGTGCCAGCTCATCTCCCACGGGGGTCGCCTACAATGAGCAGTTCTTC.

V and J are TRBV29-1 and TRBJ2-2; 9 bases are a match to TRBD1. V shed 5 bases, J shed 5 bases, and the junction held 9 bases outside the gene matches. The CDR3 covers 15 residues. Germline V gene lookup returns CDR1 SQVTM and CDR2 ANQGSEA. In DNA form, the CDR3 reads TGCAGCGTTACGGGACAGGGAGGGTGGACCGGGGAGCTGTTTTTT. It is translated as CSVTGQGGWTGELFF.

J is TRBJ2-3 and V is TRBV5-1; no clear D. CDR3 length: 15 residues. Trimming cost V 0 bases and J 1 base, with 9 bases left between them. CDR1 SGHRS and CDR2 YFSETQ come from the germline V gene. CDR3 nucleotide sequence: TGCGCCAGCAGCTTGGGTCCCAGCCGCACAGATACGCAGTATTTT. Encoded protein: CASSLGPSRTDTQYF.

This clonotype has just a few counts. The genes are TRBV20-1 and TRBJ2-3; 8 nucleotides match TRBD2. V shed 1 base and J 2 bases; nucleotides not matched to a gene: 14. The CDR3 sequence is 18 residues long. The germline gives CDR1 DFQATT, CDR2 SNEGSKA (reference sequence). CDR3: CSARGSSSGKTFTDTQYF. Written as DNA, the CDR3 is TGCAGTGCTAGAGGGTCGAGTAGCGGGAAGACGTTCACAGATACGCAGTATTTT.

The rearrangement joins TRBV2 to TRBJ1-4; no clear D. Germline values: CDR1 SNHLY, CDR2 FYNNEI. V lost 8 bases, J lost 5 bases, and 15 bases lay in between. The CDR3 contains 14 residues. The CDR3 nucleotides are TGTGCCAGCGTCTCAGGAGGCTTAAATGAAAAACTGTTTTTT. Translating it yields CASVSGGLNEKLFF.

The V gene is TRBV20-1, the J gene TRBJ2-3; D ambiguous. Germline V gene data show CDR1 as DFQATT and CDR2 as SNEGSKA (reference sequence). The CDR3 totals 13 residues. V lost 5 bases, J lost 2 bases, and 11 bases lay in between. The CDR3 loop is CSARAPHTDTQYF. The CDR3 DNA sequence: TGCAGTGCTCGAGCTCCCCACACAGATACGCAGTATTTT.

The genes are TRBV29-1 and TRBJ2-5, with 7 bases lining up with TRBD1. With 5 bases clipped from V and 11 bases from J, the junction kept 14 bases outside the gene matches. Germline CDR1 SQVTM, CDR2 ANQGSEA. This CDR3 has 13 residues. The CDR3 protein is CSVSNGQDKEQYF. The DNA for the CDR3 is TGCAGCGTTTCGAACGGACAGGACAAAGAGCAGTACTTC.

This clonotype has ten or more counts. The chain links TRBV5-1 to TRBJ1-1; D possibly corresponds to TRBD1 (5 bases). This CDR3 has 13 amino acids. Trimming took 0 bases from V and 4 from J, leaving 7 bases between them. Per the germline V gene, CDR1 is SGHRS and CDR2 is YFSETQ. CDR3 loop: CASSLVQGTEAFF. The CDR3 nucleotides are TGCGCCAGCAGCTTGGTGCAGGGCACTGAAGCTTTCTTT.

This sequence joins TRBV20-1 and TRBJ2-3, with 7 bases matching TRBD1. The CDR3 is 17 amino acids. The trim removed 0 bases at V and 0 bases at J, leaving 9 bases unmatched. Germline V gives CDR1 DFQATT, CDR2 SNEGSKA (reference sequence). CDR3 protein: CSAREGRGQDSTDTQYF. CDR3 nucleotide sequence: TGCAGTGCTAGAGAGGGAAGGGGGCAGGATAGCACAGATACGCAGTATTTT.